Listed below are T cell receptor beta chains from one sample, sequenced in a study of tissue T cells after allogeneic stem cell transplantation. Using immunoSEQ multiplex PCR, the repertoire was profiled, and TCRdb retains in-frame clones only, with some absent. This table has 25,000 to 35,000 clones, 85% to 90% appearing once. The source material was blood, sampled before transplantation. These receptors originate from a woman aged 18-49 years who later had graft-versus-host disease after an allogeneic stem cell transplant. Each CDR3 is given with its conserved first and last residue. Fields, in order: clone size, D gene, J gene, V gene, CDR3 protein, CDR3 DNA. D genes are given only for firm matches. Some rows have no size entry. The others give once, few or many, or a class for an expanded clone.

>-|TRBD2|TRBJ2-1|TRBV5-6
CASSLGTSGGSYNEQFF
TGTGCCAGCAGCTTGGGGACTAGCGGAGGCTCCTACAATGAGCAGTTCTTC
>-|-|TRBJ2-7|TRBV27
CASSLGGEQYF
TGTGCCAGCAGTTTGGGCGGCGAGCAGTACTTC
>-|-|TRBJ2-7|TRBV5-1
CASSLVPSITYEQYF
TGCGCCAGCAGCTTGGTCCCCTCTATAACCTACGAGCAGTACTTC
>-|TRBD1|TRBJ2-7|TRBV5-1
CASSDPGQQAYEQYF
TGCGCCAGCAGCGATCCGGGACAGCAAGCCTACGAGCAGTACTTC
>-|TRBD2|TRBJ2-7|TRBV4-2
CASSQDLPLAGTNYEQYF
TGTGCCAGCAGCCAAGATTTGCCCTTAGCGGGGACCAACTACGAGCAGTACTTC
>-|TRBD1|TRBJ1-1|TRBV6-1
CASSEVVPGQSNTEAFF
TGTGCCAGCAGTGAAGTTGTCCCGGGACAGTCCAACACTGAAGCTTTCTTT
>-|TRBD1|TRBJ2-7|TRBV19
CASSPLHRGDYEQYF
TGTGCCAGTAGTCCACTCCACAGGGGGGACTACGAGCAGTACTTC
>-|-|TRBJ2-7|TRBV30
CAWSADSLGEQYF
TGTGCCTGGAGTGCAGACTCCCTCGGCGAGCAGTACTTC
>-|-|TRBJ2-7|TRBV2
CASSDQGISYEQYF
TGTGCCAGCAGTGATCAGGGGATCTCCTACGAGCAGTACTTC
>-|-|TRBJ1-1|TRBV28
CASPRGGEAFF
TGTGCCAGCCCCCGTGGAGGTGAAGCTTTCTTT
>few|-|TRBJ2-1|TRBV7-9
CASSATSGDEQFF
TGTGCCAGCAGCGCGACCTCAGGGGATGAGCAGTTCTTC
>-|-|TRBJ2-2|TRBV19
CASKVRAAGTGELFF
TGTGCCAGTAAGGTTCGAGCCGCGGGCACCGGGGAGCTGTTTTTT
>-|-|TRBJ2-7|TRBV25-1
CATVLDYEQYF
TGTGCCACTGTTTTAGACTACGAGCAGTACTTC
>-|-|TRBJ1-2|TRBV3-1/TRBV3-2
CASSQGNYGYTF
TGTGCCAGCAGCCAGGGTAACTATGGCTACACCTTC
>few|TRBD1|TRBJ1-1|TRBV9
CASSVGLTGKETEAFF
TGTGCCAGCAGCGTCGGGCTGACAGGGAAGGAAACTGAAGCTTTCTTT
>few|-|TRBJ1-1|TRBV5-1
CASSLGLNTEAFF
TGCGCCAGCAGCTTGGGACTGAACACTGAAGCTTTCTTT
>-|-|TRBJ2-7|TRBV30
CAWSESGSSYEQYF
TGTGCCTGGAGTGAGTCTGGAAGCTCCTACGAGCAGTACTTC
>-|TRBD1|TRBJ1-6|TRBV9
CASSAGTADNSPLHF
TGTGCCAGCAGCGCCGGGACAGCTGATAATTCACCCCTCCACTTT
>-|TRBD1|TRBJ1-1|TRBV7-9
CASSLGQGAFTEAFF
TGTGCCAGCAGCTTAGGACAGGGGGCCTTCACTGAAGCTTTCTTT
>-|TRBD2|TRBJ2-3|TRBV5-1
CASSLVVAGVLDTQYF
TGCGCCAGCAGCTTGGTGGTAGCGGGGGTTTTAGATACGCAGTATTTT
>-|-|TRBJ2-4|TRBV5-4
CASSRGDTLAKNIQYF
TGTGCCAGCAGCCGCGGGGACACCCTAGCCAAAAACATTCAGTACTTC
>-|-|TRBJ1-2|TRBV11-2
CASSTEQGLNYGYTF
TGTGCCAGCAGCACAGAACAGGGTTTAAACTATGGCTACACCTTC
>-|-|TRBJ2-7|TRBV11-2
CASSSWASYEQYF
TGTGCCAGCAGCTCCTGGGCCTCCTACGAGCAGTACTTC
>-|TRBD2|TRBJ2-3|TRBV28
CASSLASGTSDTQYF
TGTGCCAGCAGTTTGGCTAGCGGGACTTCAGATACGCAGTATTTT
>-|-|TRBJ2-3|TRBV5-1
CASSSPQAGDTQYF
TGCGCCAGCAGCTCACCTCAGGCGGGAGATACGCAGTATTTT
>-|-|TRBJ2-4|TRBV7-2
CASSMNLGRRNIQYF
TGTGCCAGCAGCATGAACCTGGGGAGGAGAAACATTCAGTACTTC
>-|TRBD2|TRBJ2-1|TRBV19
CASSIAQRLAPSNEQFF
TGTGCCAGTAGTATCGCCCAGAGACTAGCTCCCAGCAATGAGCAGTTCTTC
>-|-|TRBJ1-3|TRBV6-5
CASSETASPGNTIYF
TGTGCCAGCAGCGAGACAGCCTCGCCTGGAAACACCATATATTTT
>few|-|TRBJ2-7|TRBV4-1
CASSRTESSYEQYF
TGCGCCAGCAGCCGAACGGAGAGCTCCTACGAGCAGTACTTC
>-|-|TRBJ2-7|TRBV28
CATSPTGGYNEQYF
TGTGCCACCTCACCGACCGGAGGGTATAACGAGCAGTACTTC
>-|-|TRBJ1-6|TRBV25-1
CASSITTTATNSPLHF
TGTGCCAGCAGTATAACTACGACAGCGACCAATTCACCCCTCCACTTT
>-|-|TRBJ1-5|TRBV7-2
CASSFDRNQPQHF
TGTGCCAGCAGCTTCGACAGGAATCAGCCCCAGCATTTT
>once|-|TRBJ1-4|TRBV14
CASSQAVGRSVGRNEKLFF
TGTGCCAGCAGCCAAGCGGTTGGGCGCAGCGTAGGGAGGAATGAAAAACTGTTTTTT
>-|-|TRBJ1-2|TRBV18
CASSPSRAEGYTF
TGTGCCAGCTCACCCTCCAGGGCGGAGGGCTACACCTTC
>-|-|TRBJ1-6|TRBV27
CASSLSLGVSYNSPLHF
TGTGCCAGCAGTTTATCGCTAGGGGTTTCCTATAATTCACCCCTCCACTTT
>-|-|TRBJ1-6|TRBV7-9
CASGVSNSPLHF
TGTGCCTCGGGGGTCTCCAATTCACCCCTCCACTTT
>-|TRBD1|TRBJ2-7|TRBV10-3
CAISVTGQGTYEQYF
TGTGCCATCAGTGTTACCGGACAGGGAACTTACGAGCAGTACTTC
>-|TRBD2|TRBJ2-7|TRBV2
CASSEGVRGTSGSGAYEQYF
TGTGCCAGCAGTGAGGGCGTTCGGGGGACTAGCGGGAGCGGGGCATACGAGCAGTACTTC
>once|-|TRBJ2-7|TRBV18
CASSPPSSYEQYF
TGTGCCAGCTCACCACCCTCATCCTACGAGCAGTACTTC
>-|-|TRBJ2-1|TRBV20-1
CSASRDSYNEQFF
TGCAGTGCTAGTAGGGACTCCTACAATGAGCAGTTCTTC
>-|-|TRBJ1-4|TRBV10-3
CAIRSREEGEKLFF
TGTGCCATCAGGAGCAGGGAGGAGGGTGAAAAACTGTTTTTT
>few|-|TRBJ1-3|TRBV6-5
CASSSRNPGSGNTIYF
TGTGCCAGCAGTTCACGCAATCCTGGTTCTGGAAACACCATATATTTT
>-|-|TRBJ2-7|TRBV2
CASSGVAGEQYF
TGTGCCAGCAGTGGGGTGGCCGGCGAGCAGTACTTC
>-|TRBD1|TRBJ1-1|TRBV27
CASGVQGTTEAFF
TGTGCCAGCGGGGTACAGGGGACCACTGAAGCTTTCTTT
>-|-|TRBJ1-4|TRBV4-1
CASSHYPREANEKLFF
TGCGCCAGCAGCCATTACCCGAGAGAGGCTAATGAAAAACTGTTTTTT
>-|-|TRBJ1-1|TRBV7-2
CASSPRGSNTEAFF
TGTGCCAGCAGCCCAAGGGGGTCGAACACTGAAGCTTTCTTT
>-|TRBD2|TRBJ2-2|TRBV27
CASSPIRSGRNTGELFF
TGTGCCAGCAGTCCCATCCGTAGCGGGAGGAACACCGGGGAGCTGTTTTTT
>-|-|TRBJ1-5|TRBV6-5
CASILTSSNQPQHF
TGTGCCAGCATTCTGACTTCTAGCAATCAGCCCCAGCATTTT
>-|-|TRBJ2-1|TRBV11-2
CASSPMGGRNEQFF
TGTGCCAGCAGCCCGATGGGCGGTCGTAATGAGCAGTTCTTC
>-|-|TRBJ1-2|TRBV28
CASSLPRDPDSLTGYTF
TGTGCCAGCAGTTTACCGAGAGACCCGGATTCCCTTACGGGCTACACCTTC
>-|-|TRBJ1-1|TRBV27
CASSVFRGYTEAFF
TGTGCCAGCAGCGTCTTCCGGGGGTACACTGAAGCTTTCTTT
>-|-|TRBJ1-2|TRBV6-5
CASSYSRGSGYTF
TGTGCCAGCAGTTACTCCAGGGGAAGTGGCTACACCTTC
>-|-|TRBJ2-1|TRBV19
CASSTITGRTNYNEQFF
TGTGCCAGTAGTACCATAACCGGACGGACGAACTACAATGAGCAGTTCTTC
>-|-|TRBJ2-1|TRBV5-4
CASSLGVLTHNEQFF
TGTGCCAGCAGCTTGGGGGTACTGACACACAATGAGCAGTTCTTC
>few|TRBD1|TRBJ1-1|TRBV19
CASSTLTGEAFF
TGTGCCAGTAGTACCCTGACAGGGGAGGCTTTCTTT
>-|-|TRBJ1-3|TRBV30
CAWSFLGNSGNTIYF
TGTGCCTGGAGTTTCCTCGGCAACTCTGGAAACACCATATATTTT
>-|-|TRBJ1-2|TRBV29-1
CSVEKNAVGYTF
TGCAGCGTTGAAAAGAATGCGGTCGGCTACACCTTC
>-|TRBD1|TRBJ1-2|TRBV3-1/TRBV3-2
CASSARGNYGYTF
TGTGCCAGCAGCGCCAGGGGGAACTATGGCTACACCTTC
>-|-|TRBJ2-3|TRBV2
CASSFLRDTPNTDTQYF
TGTGCCAGCAGTTTTCTAAGGGATACTCCTAACACAGATACGCAGTATTTT
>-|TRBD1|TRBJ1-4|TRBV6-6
CASSFTQGAEKLFF
TGTGCCAGCAGTTTCACACAGGGGGCGGAAAAACTGTTTTTT